The T cell receptor beta chain under discussion was sequenced for a study of blood T cell repertoires in COVID-19. This clone was detected only a few times. Some clones are missing from TCRdb's copy, which holds only in-frame ones; the method was immunoSEQ multiplex PCR. The sample shows fewer than 250,000 clones, around four fifths of them seen only once. The clonotype originates from a woman of 80 years or more with COVID-19, enrolled during active disease. Source material: peripheral blood.

CDR3 sequence reads: CASRTRTSGDYEQYV. CDR3 coding DNA: TGTGCCAGCCGAACCCGGACTAGCGGGGACTACGAGCAGTACGTC. The genes are TRBV6-6 and TRBJ2-7; 12 bases match TRBD2. Germline V gene sequence: CDR1 MNHNY, CDR2 SVGAGI (reference sequence). This CDR3 spans 15 amino acids. V lost 8 bases to trimming and J lost 3 bases; unmatched junction nucleotides: 8.